The rows below give T cell receptor beta chains drawn from one sample of a study of T cell repertoires in cytomegalovirus infection. For these TCRs, the target antigens are not known. TCRdb re-called the reads through MiXCR, storing one row per CDR3 protein. The profile shows approximately 300,000 distinct CDR3 sequences, 25% to 30% of them singletons. The sequences come from cultured PBMCs, collected from culture after CMV antigen stimulation. The receptor source for this set is a human donor in good health (CMV status not recorded). Some clones in this sample may be carry-over from other donors' samples. Both conserved end residues are part of each CDR3. D genes are given only for firm matches. Size values are once, few and many counts, or a class for expanded clones, and some rows have none.

D gene	V gene	J gene	clone size	CDR3 DNA	CDR3 protein
NA	TRBV20-1	TRBJ2-3	NA	TGCAGTGCTCCCCGCGGGGCCCGCACAGATACGCAGTATTTT	CSAPRGARTDTQYF
NA	TRBV5-1	TRBJ2-3	NA	TGCGCCAGCAGCTTGGAACTACCCTCCACAGATACGCAGTATTTT	CASSLELPSTDTQYF
TRBD2	TRBV7-2	TRBJ2-5	few	TGTGCCAGCAGTTTTCGGGAGGGGACCCAGTACTTC	CASSFREGTQYF
TRBD2	TRBV5-1	TRBJ2-1	NA	TGCGCCAGCAGTTTAGCGGGAGGGCCTTTATACAATGAGCAGTTCTTC	CASSLAGGPLYNEQFF
TRBD1	TRBV6-5	TRBJ1-2	few	TGTGCCAGCAGTTACTGGACAGGGGCCGGCTACACCTTC	CASSYWTGAGYTF
NA	TRBV7-2	TRBJ2-3	NA	TGTGCCAGCAGCTCCCCGGGCGGCAAACTACGCACAGATACGCAGTATTTT	CASSSPGGKLRTDTQYF
NA	TRBV7-6	TRBJ2-7	NA	TGTGCCAGCAGCTCCCCGTCCAGGACTGCCTACGAGCAGTACTTC	CASSSPSRTAYEQYF
NA	TRBV27	TRBJ1-6	NA	TGTGCCAGCAGTTTCGGTCGATCGGGGTCTGCACCCCTCCACTTT	CASSFGRSGSAPLHF
TRBD1	TRBV5-1	TRBJ1-1	NA	TGCGCCAGCAGCCAAATGGACAGGGGGACTGAAGCTTTCTTT	CASSQMDRGTEAFF
TRBD2	TRBV24-1	TRBJ2-1	NA	TGTGCCACCAGTGATTCTCGGGGGGGGGGCAATGAGCAGTTCTTC	CATSDSRGGGNEQFF
TRBD1	TRBV4-2	TRBJ1-5	few	TGTGCCAGCAGCCCGACCTTGGACAGGACGCAGCCCCAGCATTTT	CASSPTLDRTQPQHF
NA	TRBV7-9	TRBJ1-1	few	TGTGCCAGCAGCCCAGGGGTCGAGACTGAAGCTTTCTTT	CASSPGVETEAFF
NA	TRBV5-1	TRBJ1-6	NA	TGCGCCAGCAGCCCTTCGCCATCTAATTCACCCCTCCACTTT	CASSPSPSNSPLHF
NA	TRBV7-2	TRBJ1-1	few	TGTGCCAGCAGCTCAACGACATCTAACACTGAAGCTTTCTTT	CASSSTTSNTEAFF
NA	TRBV7-6	TRBJ1-3	many	TGTGCCAGCAGCCCTAGCGCAGGATTATCTGGAAACACCATATATTTT	CASSPSAGLSGNTIYF
NA	TRBV18	TRBJ1-5	NA	TGTGCCAGCTCACCGAGTCATAGCAATCAGCCCCAGCATTTT	CASSPSHSNQPQHF
NA	TRBV7-8	TRBJ2-2	NA	TGTGCCAGCAGCTTAGCCCCCTGGTGGGACGGGGCGAACACCGGGGAGCTGTTTTTT	CASSLAPWWDGANTGELFF
NA	TRBV12-5	TRBJ1-5	few	TGTGCTAGTGGTCAGGGCGGCAATCAGCCCCAGCATTTT	CASGQGGNQPQHF
NA	TRBV5-1	TRBJ2-6	NA	TGCGCCAGCAGCCTAACAGAATCAACCGGGGCCAACGTCCTGACTTTC	CASSLTESTGANVLTF
NA	TRBV7-8	TRBJ1-5	many	TGTGCCAGCAGCCGAATCGGGGGGCCGGGTCAGCCCCAGCATTTT	CASSRIGGPGQPQHF
NA	TRBV5-6	TRBJ1-1	NA	TGTGCCAGCAGCGAGGGACGCCTCTTGAACACTGAAGCTTTCTTT	CASSEGRLLNTEAFF
NA	TRBV3-1	TRBJ1-5	few	TGTGCCAGCAGCCAATTTCACGGCGGGGGAATGGGGCAGCCCCAGCATTTT	CASSQFHGGGMGQPQHF
NA	TRBV27	TRBJ2-5	NA	TGTGCCAGCAGTTCCCTCGGGGCGGCCGAAGAGACCCAGTACTTC	CASSSLGAAEETQYF
NA	TRBV27	TRBJ2-3	NA	TGTGCCAGCAGTGGGCCCAGGGTCTTCACAGATACGCAGTATTTT	CASSGPRVFTDTQYF
TRBD1	TRBV12-3/TRBV12-4	TRBJ1-1	NA	TGTGCCACGGTGAGACAGGGACCCTATGAAGCTTTCTTT	CATVRQGPYEAFF
NA	TRBV4-1	TRBJ2-3	NA	TGCGCCAGCAGCCAAGGACTGCGCACAGATACGCAGTATTTT	CASSQGLRTDTQYF
NA	TRBV29-1	TRBJ2-3	NA	TGCAGCGTTGACCCCACAGGGAGTCCAGATACGCAGTATTTT	CSVDPTGSPDTQYF
NA	TRBV20-1	TRBJ1-6	NA	TGCAGTGCCCTAGGTACCTGGCAGGGGAGGGATAATTCACCCCTCCACTTT	CSALGTWQGRDNSPLHF
NA	TRBV6-1	TRBJ1-2	few	TGTGCCAGCAGTATCACAGGGACCCAAGCCCACACCTTC	CASSITGTQAHTF
NA	TRBV7-6	TRBJ2-6	NA	TGTGCCAGCAGCTTAAACCCTTCTGGGGCCAACGTCCTGACTTTC	CASSLNPSGANVLTF
TRBD2	TRBV10-3	TRBJ2-3	few	TGTGCCATCAGTGAGACTCCAGCGGGAGGATCAGATACGCAGTATTTT	CAISETPAGGSDTQYF
NA	TRBV29-1	TRBJ1-5	NA	TGCAGCGTTGTCGGAGCAGGGGACAATCAGCCCCAGCATTTT	CSVVGAGDNQPQHF
TRBD2	TRBV28	TRBJ2-1	once	TGTGCCAGCAGTTTGGGACTAGCGGAGATCTCCTACAATGAGCAGTTCTTC	CASSLGLAEISYNEQFF
NA	TRBV30	TRBJ1-3	many	TGTGCCTGGAGGGAAACCGGCTCTGGAAACACCATATATTTT	CAWRETGSGNTIYF
NA	TRBV4-1	TRBJ2-7	few	TGCGCCAGCAGCCAAGAACACGGGGTAAAGACCGAGCAGTACTTC	CASSQEHGVKTEQYF
NA	TRBV7-2	TRBJ1-1	many	TGTGCCAGCACCGTCACAGGGATGAACACTGAAGCTTTCTTT	CASTVTGMNTEAFF
TRBD1	TRBV2	TRBJ1-5	NA	TGTGCCAGCAGACCGGGGACAGTAACGAGTCAGCCCCAGCATTTT	CASRPGTVTSQPQHF
TRBD1	TRBV7-3	TRBJ1-6	few	TGTGCCAGCAGCTCCGGACAGGATCGACCCCTCCACTTT	CASSSGQDRPLHF
TRBD2	TRBV10-3	TRBJ2-3	few	TGTGCCATCAGTGAGAATCCGGGACTAGCGGGGGGGGCAGTAGGCACAGATACGCAGTATTTT	CAISENPGLAGGAVGTDTQYF
TRBD2	TRBV10-3	TRBJ2-1	few	TGTGCCATCAGTGCTCCTAGCGGGGGGGGGATCAATGAGCAGTTCTTC	CAISAPSGGGINEQFF
TRBD2	TRBV10-3	TRBJ2-3	few	TGTGCCATCAGTGAGTCAGAGCGGGGGATACCCACAGATACGCAGTATTTT	CAISESERGIPTDTQYF
NA	TRBV4-1	TRBJ1-1	NA	TGCGCCAGCAGCCAAGTGATGGGCGAAGCTTTCTTT	CASSQVMGEAFF
NA	TRBV10-2	TRBJ1-5	NA	TGCGCCAGCCAGAAGGGAGGGCATCAGCCCCAGCATTTT	CASQKGGHQPQHF
NA	TRBV20-1	TRBJ2-1	NA	TGCAGTGCTAGTCTGGGGGGCCTACCTTACAATGAGCAGTTCTTC	CSASLGGLPYNEQFF
NA	TRBV19	TRBJ1-3	NA	TGTGCCAGTAGTACACAGAGCTCTGGAAACACCATATATTTT	CASSTQSSGNTIYF
NA	TRBV27	TRBJ2-1	NA	TGTGCCAGCAGTTTATCGAGAAGGGGGAAGCTCTTC	CASSLSRRGKLF
TRBD1	TRBV19	TRBJ1-1	NA	TGTGCCAGTAGTATAAGTGACAGGGGTGAAGCTTTCTTT	CASSISDRGEAFF
TRBD1	TRBV12-3/TRBV12-4	TRBJ1-1	few	TGTGCCAGCAGTATGGACAGGACTCGAATTTCGGCTTTCTTT	CASSMDRTRISAFF
NA	TRBV19	TRBJ2-7	NA	TGTGCCAGTAGTATGGCCCAATTCCGCGAGCAGTACTTC	CASSMAQFREQYF
TRBD2	TRBV19	TRBJ2-7	NA	TGTGCCAGTAGTATGGGCGGGGGTATCTACGAGCAGTACTTC	CASSMGGGIYEQYF
NA	TRBV7-2	TRBJ1-1	many	TGTGCCAGCAGCTGGGTGGCACAGGGGAACACTGAAGCTTTCTTT	CASSWVAQGNTEAFF
NA	TRBV5-5	TRBJ1-2	NA	TGTGCCAGCACCCTTGGAGTGGACAGCCGATACACCTTC	CASTLGVDSRYTF
NA	TRBV7-8	TRBJ2-2	NA	TGTGCCAGCAGCTTCCCGGATGGGGTGGGGAGAGGCACCGGGGAGCTGTTTTTT	CASSFPDGVGRGTGELFF